Listed below are T cell receptor beta chains from one sample, sequenced in a study of cytomegalovirus exposure and HLA in healthy donors. TCRdb keeps only in-frame clones here, not all; method: immunoSEQ multiplex PCR. Of more than 100,000 clones in the sample, 80% were seen once. Sequencing was done on a sample of PBMCs. The receptors originated from a man aged 45-60 years in good health and CMV-seronegative. The CDR3 runs from the conserved cysteine through the conserved F or W. Each record gives: CDR3 length, clone size, D gene, V gene, J gene, CDR3 DNA, CDR3 protein. D genes are given only for firm matches. Expanded clones are given a class, and other clones once, few, many or no size at all.

len: 15
abundance: .
d_gene: TRBD2
v_gene: TRBV27
j_gene: TRBJ2-7
CDR3nt: TGTGCCAGCAGTCTAATAGCGGGAAACAGGGATCTCATGTACTTC
CDR3aa: CASSLIAGNRDLMYF

len: 14
abundance: .
d_gene: .
v_gene: TRBV11-1
j_gene: TRBJ1-2
CDR3nt: TGTGCCAGCAGCTCCCTGGACAGAACCTATGGCTACACCTTC
CDR3aa: CASSSLDRTYGYTF

len: 14
abundance: .
d_gene: TRBD1
v_gene: TRBV9
j_gene: TRBJ2-7
CDR3nt: TGTGCCAGCAGCGTTGGGGGACAGGCCTACGAGCAGTACTTC
CDR3aa: CASSVGGQAYEQYF

len: 14
abundance: .
d_gene: .
v_gene: TRBV30
j_gene: TRBJ1-1
CDR3nt: TGTGCCTGGACCCGGGGGGTGCCCGACCTTGAAGCTTTCTTT
CDR3aa: CAWTRGVPDLEAFF

len: 14
abundance: .
d_gene: .
v_gene: TRBV6-4
j_gene: TRBJ2-7
CDR3nt: TGTGCCAGCAGTGACTCGCGACGCAGGCGCGAGCAGTACTTC
CDR3aa: CASSDSRRRREQYF

len: 17
abundance: few
d_gene: .
v_gene: TRBV10-1
j_gene: TRBJ1-6
CDR3nt: TGCGCCAGCAGCCGACCCGTAGGAGTCTCCTATAATTCACCCCTCCACTTT
CDR3aa: CASSRPVGVSYNSPLHF

len: 17
abundance: .
d_gene: TRBD1
v_gene: TRBV28
j_gene: TRBJ2-7
CDR3nt: TGTGCCAGCAGCCACCTATACGAGGGACAGAGTTACTACGAGCAGTACTTC
CDR3aa: CASSHLYEGQSYYEQYF

len: 15
abundance: once
d_gene: TRBD1
v_gene: TRBV2
j_gene: TRBJ2-7
CDR3nt: TGTGCCAGCACCCCCCGGACAGGGTTTACCTACGAGCAGTACTTC
CDR3aa: CASTPRTGFTYEQYF

len: 14
abundance: .
d_gene: TRBD1
v_gene: TRBV28
j_gene: TRBJ2-3
CDR3nt: TGTGCCAGCAGCTCGACAGGGTGGGCAGATACGCAGTATTTT
CDR3aa: CASSSTGWADTQYF

len: 15
abundance: .
d_gene: TRBD1
v_gene: TRBV15
j_gene: TRBJ1-1
CDR3nt: TGTGCCACCAGCAAAGGGACAGGGGGCGTCACTGAAGCTTTCTTT
CDR3aa: CATSKGTGGVTEAFF

len: 16
abundance: .
d_gene: .
v_gene: TRBV5-1
j_gene: TRBJ2-3
CDR3nt: TGCGCCAGCAGCTTGGCCAATAAGGGGGGCACAGATACGCAGTATTTT
CDR3aa: CASSLANKGGTDTQYF

len: 14
abundance: .
d_gene: .
v_gene: TRBV5-1
j_gene: TRBJ2-3
CDR3nt: TGCGCCAGCAGCTTGGTGGGGCGCACAGATACGCAGTATTTT
CDR3aa: CASSLVGRTDTQYF

len: 12
abundance: once
d_gene: TRBD2
v_gene: TRBV5-1
j_gene: TRBJ2-5
CDR3nt: TGCGCCAGTGGGCGGGGAGGGGAGACCCAGTACTTC
CDR3aa: CASGRGGETQYF

len: 14
abundance: .
d_gene: .
v_gene: TRBV28
j_gene: TRBJ1-6
CDR3nt: TGTGCCAGCAGTCTGGGACAAAATAATTCACCCCTCCACTTT
CDR3aa: CASSLGQNNSPLHF